The 17 T cell receptor beta chains in this list originate from one sample, sequenced in a study of blood T cell repertoires in COVID-19 (dated by TCRdb to about 2020). Library prep was done by the immunoSEQ multiplex PCR assay. The table was pulled from immuneACCESS by TCRdb, which kept in-frame rearrangements only. Such tables lose some clones; where checked, under half of the loss comes from unresolved V genes, and the rest has no known cause. The sample contains under 300,000 clones, 70% to 90% of them found a single time. More than 6.5% of the sample is held by the ten biggest clonotypes. The material sequenced was PBMCs or T cells enriched from blood (not recorded which). These receptors were taken from a woman in her forties or fifties who had been exposed to COVID-19.

In its sample, this clone was seen a few times. The chain carries TRBV7-8 and TRBJ1-5, with 8 bases fitting TRBD1. Germline V CDR1 and CDR2: SGHVS, FQNEAQ. The CDR3 covers 15 residues. J lost 3 bases, V lost 4 bases, and 5 bases had no gene match. In nucleotides, the CDR3 is TGTGCCAGCAGCTATGGACAGGGCTCCAATCAGCCCCAGCATTTT. Residues: CASSYGQGSNQPQHF. The full variable domain, completed using reference TRBV7-8 and TRBJ1-5, is GAGVSQSPRYKVAKRGQDVALRCDPISGHVSLFWYQQALGQGPEFLTYFQNEAQLDKSGLPSDRFFAERPEGSVSTLKIQRTQQEDSAVYLCASSYGQGSNQPQHFGDGTRLSIL.

The chain combines TRBV4-3 with TRBJ2-1; 9 bases agree with TRBD1. Germline V gives CDR1 LGHNA, CDR2 YSLEER. The CDR3 sequence is 14 residues long. Unmatched junction bases numbered 9, after V lost 0 bases and J lost 15 bases. CDR3 protein: CASSQDPTGGSRFF. CDR3 bases: TGCGCCAGCAGCCAAGACCCGACAGGGGGGAGTCGGTTCTTC.

The chain is built from TRBV7-3 and TRBJ2-1, with D maybe TRBD1 (6 bases). Per the germline V gene, CDR1 is SGHTA and CDR2 is FQGTGA. This CDR3 is built from 15 residues. Trimming removed 5 bases at V and 4 bases at J, with 15 bases between. In DNA form, the CDR3 reads TGTGCCAGCAGCCCTAGGCAGGGGATATACAATGAGCAGTTCTTC. The encoded protein is CASSPRQGIYNEQFF.

The chain links TRBV19 to TRBJ1-1; 9 bases agree with TRBD1. The CDR3 totals 15 residues. V shed 4 bases and J 5 bases; nucleotides not matched to a gene: 8. CDR1 and CDR2 from the germline V gene are LNHDA and SQIVND (reference sequence). The CDR3 loop reads CASSTGQGMRTEAFF. Here the CDR3 DNA reads TGTGCCAGTAGTACGGGACAGGGAATGAGGACTGAAGCTTTCTTT.

This chain connects TRBV19 to TRBJ2-2; D not resolved. Germline CDR1 is LNHDA and CDR2 is SQIVND (reference sequence). This CDR3 is built from 12 residues. The V gene lost 5 bases and the J gene lost 5 bases, with 6 bases spanning the gap. The CDR3 region is CASSAGTGELFF. In DNA form, the CDR3 reads TGTGCCAGTAGTGCAGGTACCGGGGAGCTGTTTTTT.

The rearrangement uses TRBV7-9 and TRBJ2-1; 8 bases agree with TRBD2. Trimming cost V 5 bases and J 3 bases; bases outside gene matches: 9. The CDR3 is 16 amino acids. Germline V CDR1 and CDR2: SEHNR, FQNEAQ (reference sequence). CDR3 DNA sequence: TGTGCCAGCAGCCCAACTAGCGGCCCCCGCTACAATGAGCAGTTCTTC. Encoded protein: CASSPTSGPRYNEQFF. Together with reference TRBV7-9 and TRBJ2-1, the CDR3 gives the full variable domain: DTGVSQNPRHKITKRGQNVTFRCDPISEHNRLYWYRQTLGQGPEFLTYFQNEAQLEKSRLLSDRFSAERPKGSFSTLEIQRTEQGDSAMYLCASSPTSGPRYNEQFFGPGTRLTVL.

V usage is TRBV11-2 and J usage is TRBJ1-2, with 10 bases matching TRBD1. Germline CDR1 is SGHAT and CDR2 is FQNNGV. The CDR3 extends over 16 amino acids. V lost 1 base to trimming and J lost 8 bases; unmatched junction nucleotides: 10. The CDR3 sequence is CASSLALGQGSDGYTF. In nucleotides, the CDR3 is TGTGCCAGCAGCTTAGCCTTGGGACAGGGGAGTGACGGCTACACCTTC.

This clone was detected only once. This CDR3 reads CASSEGANPYGYTF. The CDR3 nucleotides are TGTGCCAGCAGCGAGGGAGCGAATCCTTATGGCTACACCTTC. The chain carries TRBV7-2 and TRBJ1-2, with unresolved D. CDR1 is SGHTA and CDR2 is FQGNSA in the germline V gene. Trimming removed 5 bases at V and 5 bases at J, with 15 bases between. This CDR3 spans 14 amino acids. The full variable domain, completed using reference TRBV7-2 and TRBJ1-2, is GAGVSQSPSNKVTEKGKDVELRCDPISGHTALYWYRQSLGQGLEFLIYFQGNSAPDKSGLPSDRFSAERTGGSVSTLTIQRTQQEDSAVYLCASSEGANPYGYTFGSGTRLTVV.

The chain is built from TRBV7-3 and TRBJ2-5, with 7 bases identical to TRBD2. The CDR3 contains 15 residues. Germline CDR1 SGHTA, CDR2 FQGTGA. The ends lost 5 bases at V and 1 base at J; junction bases unmatched: 7. The CDR3 spells CASSRPLARQETQYF. CDR3 nucleotide sequence: TGTGCCAGCAGCCGCCCACTAGCGCGCCAAGAGACCCAGTACTTC.

The chain carries TRBV11-2 and TRBJ2-1; 7 bases fit TRBD2. This CDR3 spans 15 amino acids. Germline CDR1 is SGHAT and CDR2 is FQNNGV. V dropped 0 bases and J dropped 7; count of bases not matched to a gene: 6. Here the CDR3 reads CASSLDSPGGNEQFF. The DNA of the CDR3 is TGTGCCAGCAGCTTAGATTCTCCGGGGGGAAATGAGCAGTTCTTC.

Only one count was recorded for this clone. This chain joins TRBV12-3 or TRBV12-4 and TRBJ2-7; D is perhaps TRBD2 (5 bases). The length of the CDR3 is 11 residues. With 8 bases removed from V and 3 bases from J, the gap between germline ends came to 8 bases. The CDR3 nucleotides are TGTGCCAGCTCACGGGGCTACGAGCAGTACTTC. Residues: CASSRGYEQYF.

In nucleotides, the CDR3 is TGTGCCAGCAGTGCTCCCGGACAGTTCTACAATGAGCAGTTCTTC. Protein sequence: CASSAPGQFYNEQFF. This sequence joins TRBV2 and TRBJ2-1, with TRBD1 as a possible D gene (6 bases). V lost 4 bases, J lost 3 bases, and 13 bases lay in between. The germline gives CDR1 SNHLY, CDR2 FYNNEI. The CDR3 consists of 15 residues.

The chain employs TRBV14 and TRBJ2-7; D may be TRBD1 (6 bases). Trimming shortened V by 4 bases and J by 4 bases, and 11 bases separated the two germline ends. Germline CDR1 reads SGHDN; CDR2 reads FVKESK. The CDR3 consists of 13 residues. The CDR3 bases are TGTGCCAGCAGCCGTGGGACATCTTACGAGCAGTACTTC. It encodes CASSRGTSYEQYF.

The chain is built from TRBV5-1 and TRBJ2-3; unclear D gene. Trimming took 3 bases from V and 0 from J, leaving 11 bases between them. Germline-derived CDR1 and CDR2 are SGHRS and YFSETQ. The CDR3 has 15 amino acids. In DNA form, the CDR3 reads TGCGCCAGCAGCTGGGTTCTGCGGAGCACAGATACGCAGTATTTT. Protein sequence: CASSWVLRSTDTQYF.

The rearrangement links TRBV28 to TRBJ2-3, with 9 bases matching TRBD1. J lost 4 bases, V lost 6 bases, and 8 bases had no gene match. The V gene's germline CDR1 is MDHEN and CDR2 SYDVKM. CDR3 length equals 15 residues. CDR3 nucleotide sequence: TGTGCCAGCAGACTGGACAGGGGATCAGCAGATACGCAGTATTTT. Translating gives CASRLDRGSADTQYF.

The gene calls are TRBV2 and TRBJ1-1; 9 positions agree with TRBD1. Germline CDR1 and CDR2: SNHLY and FYNNEI. The CDR3 consists of 11 residues. The V segment lost 5 bases and the J segment 12 bases; nucleotides outside the gene matches: 4. CDR3 nucleotides: TGTGCCAGCAGTCCTGACAGGGGGACTTTCTTT. Protein product: CASSPDRGTFF.

The rearrangement uses TRBV19 and TRBJ1-5; weak D call: TRBD1 (6 bases). From germline, CDR1 is LNHDA and CDR2 SQIVND (reference sequence). This CDR3 has 16 amino acids. The V end lost 4 bases, the J end lost 1 base, and 14 bases lay between the germline ends. CDR3 in DNA: TGTGCCAGTAGTACCGATTGGGACACAAGCAATCAGCCCCAGCATTTT. Translation gives CASSTDWDTSNQPQHF.